This is a list of T cell receptor beta chains from one sample in a study of cytomegalovirus exposure and HLA in healthy donors. Repertoires were generated with immunoSEQ multiplex PCR, while TCRdb's copy carries only in-frame clones and drops some. The sample has under 150,000 clones; around 78% are singletons. The sample comprised PBMCs. All receptors derive from a man aged 35-49 years in good health and CMV-seronegative. Both conserved end residues are part of each CDR3. A D gene is named only where the DNA matches it firmly. Clone size, where shown, is once, few, many, or a class for clones that have expanded.

d_call	v_call	j_call	clone_size	cdr3_aa	cdr3_nt
TRBD1	TRBV5-1	TRBJ1-2	once	CASSPNRGDYGYTF	TGCGCCAGCAGCCCAAACAGGGGGGACTATGGCTACACCTTC
TRBD2	TRBV5-1	TRBJ2-3	-	CASTITSGSTDTQYF	TGCGCCAGCACGATCACTAGCGGAAGCACAGATACGCAGTATTTT
TRBD2	TRBV9	TRBJ2-1	-	CASSIGTSGNNEQFF	TGTGCCAGCAGCATCGGGACTAGCGGAAACAATGAGCAGTTCTTC
-	TRBV5-1	TRBJ2-3	-	CASSLEGRAGGTDTQYF	TGCGCCAGCAGCCTCGAGGGTAGAGCGGGCGGCACAGATACGCAGTATTTT
-	TRBV27	TRBJ1-6	-	CASSLYGVDGSPLHF	TGTGCCAGCAGTTTATACGGAGTTGATGGGTCACCCCTCCACTTT
-	TRBV7-3	TRBJ2-3	few	CASSLISGSTDTQYF	TGTGCCAGCAGCTTAATAAGCGGAAGCACAGATACGCAGTATTTT
TRBD1	TRBV9	TRBJ1-4	-	CASSKGASNEKLFF	TGTGCCAGCAGCAAGGGGGCCTCTAATGAAAAACTGTTTTTT
TRBD1	TRBV19	TRBJ2-7	-	CASSPGQGPYEQYF	TGTGCCAGCAGCCCGGGACAGGGGCCCTACGAGCAGTACTTC
-	TRBV7-2	TRBJ2-5	-	CASSLFNSGETQYF	TGTGCCAGCAGCTTATTCAATAGCGGAGAGACCCAGTACTTC
TRBD1	TRBV5-4	TRBJ1-1	-	CASSFGTGGNTEAFF	TGTGCCAGCAGCTTCGGGACAGGGGGCAACACTGAAGCTTTCTTT
TRBD1	TRBV7-8	TRBJ1-1	-	CASSPRRQGILNTEAFF	TGTGCCAGCAGCCCGCGGAGACAGGGGATACTGAACACTGAAGCTTTCTTT
TRBD1	TRBV5-1	TRBJ2-7	-	CASSLAGTGGDEQYF	TGCGCCAGCAGCTTGGCCGGGACAGGGGGAGACGAGCAGTACTTC
-	TRBV2	TRBJ2-3	once	CASSVVATDTQYF	TGTGCCAGCAGTGTTGTAGCCACAGATACGCAGTATTTT
-	TRBV5-8	TRBJ2-7	few	CASSSAGRNEQYF	TGTGCCAGCAGCTCGGCAGGGAGGAACGAGCAGTACTTC
TRBD2	TRBV27	TRBJ2-1	-	CASSLSGGRAVEQFF	TGTGCCAGCAGTTTATCAGGCGGGAGGGCCGTTGAGCAGTTCTTC
-	TRBV27	TRBJ1-2	-	CASSWRWGVGYTF	TGTGCCAGCAGTTGGCGTTGGGGGGTTGGCTACACCTTC
-	TRBV5-1	TRBJ1-4	few	CASSLGDSNEKLFF	TGCGCCAGCAGCTTGGGGGACTCTAATGAAAAACTGTTTTTT
-	TRBV4-1	TRBJ2-7	once	CASSQGGFSYEQYF	TGCGCCAGCAGCCAAGGAGGGTTCTCCTACGAGCAGTACTTC
TRBD1	TRBV2	TRBJ2-1	few	CASGPGQGIDEQFF	TGTGCCAGCGGACCGGGACAGGGGATCGATGAGCAGTTCTTC
TRBD2	TRBV7-2	TRBJ2-5	medium-sized	CASSIYSGSETQYF	TGTGCCAGCAGCATCTATAGCGGGAGTGAGACCCAGTACTTC
TRBD2	TRBV15	TRBJ2-1	-	CATSSFSGEYNEQFF	TGTGCCACCAGTTCTTTTAGCGGGGAGTACAATGAGCAGTTCTTC
TRBD1	TRBV11-1	TRBJ1-2	-	CASSVTGFYGYTF	TGTGCCAGCAGCGTGACAGGGTTTTATGGCTACACCTTC
-	TRBV7-9	TRBJ1-2	-	CASSHGPTTF	TGTGCCAGCAGCCATGGGCCCACCACCTTC
-	TRBV4-3	TRBJ1-3	-	CASSQDVEAGNTIYF	TGCGCCAGCAGCCAAGACGTAGAGGCGGGAAACACCATATATTTT
-	TRBV9	TRBJ1-6	-	CASSADTESPLHF	TGTGCCAGCAGCGCGGACACAGAATCACCCCTCCACTTT
TRBD1	TRBV2	TRBJ2-5	few	CASSTRGPPEYF	TGTGCCAGCAGCACCAGGGGGCCACCCGAGTACTTC
-	TRBV7-3	TRBJ1-3	-	CASSLTSGNTIYF	TGTGCCAGCAGCTTAACTAGTGGAAACACCATATATTTT
-	TRBV20-1	TRBJ2-5	-	CSGKQQETQYF	TGCAGTGGTAAACAGCAAGAGACCCAGTACTTC
TRBD1	TRBV5-6	TRBJ2-7	-	CASSSGQDKLQEQYF	TGTGCCAGCAGCTCGGGACAGGACAAACTTCAGGAGCAGTACTTC
-	TRBV27	TRBJ2-7	-	CASSPSSGHTYEQYF	TGTGCCAGCAGTCCCTCGAGCGGGCATACCTACGAGCAGTACTTC
TRBD1	TRBV7-6	TRBJ1-3	-	CASSPTAGTGKGNTIYF	TGTGCCAGCAGCCCTACAGCCGGGACAGGGAAAGGAAACACCATATATTTT
-	TRBV27	TRBJ2-3	once	CASSNLRGLTDTQYF	TGTGCCAGCAGTAACCTCAGGGGCCTCACAGATACGCAGTATTTT
TRBD1	TRBV4-3	TRBJ1-3	-	CASSRGVGDRRRNTIYF	TGCGCCAGCAGCCGCGGGGTCGGGGACAGGAGGAGAAACACCATATATTTT
TRBD1	TRBV18	TRBJ2-7	-	CASSNLQGAGGEQYF	TGTGCCAGCTCGAACTTACAGGGGGCAGGGGGCGAGCAGTACTTC
-	TRBV15	TRBJ1-1	-	CATSRDTGVIEAFF	TGTGCCACCAGCAGAGATACAGGTGTGATTGAAGCTTTCTTT
TRBD1	TRBV11-2	TRBJ1-2	-	CASSSDRVTYGYTF	TGTGCCAGCAGCTCAGACAGGGTGACCTATGGCTACACCTTC
TRBD2	TRBV29-1	TRBJ2-3	-	CSVEVLAGGPRDTQYF	TGCAGCGTTGAGGTGTTAGCGGGGGGGCCAAGAGATACGCAGTATTTT
-	TRBV7-9	TRBJ2-7	-	CASSPGQEQYF	TGTGCCAGCAGCCCTGGACAGGAGCAGTACTTC
TRBD2	TRBV7-6	TRBJ2-7	-	CASSLLAGGLDEQYF	TGTGCCAGCAGCTTACTAGCGGGGGGGCTCGACGAGCAGTACTTC
TRBD1	TRBV7-2	TRBJ2-7	-	CASSFGQALSYEQYF	TGTGCCAGCAGCTTCGGACAGGCCCTCTCCTACGAGCAGTACTTC